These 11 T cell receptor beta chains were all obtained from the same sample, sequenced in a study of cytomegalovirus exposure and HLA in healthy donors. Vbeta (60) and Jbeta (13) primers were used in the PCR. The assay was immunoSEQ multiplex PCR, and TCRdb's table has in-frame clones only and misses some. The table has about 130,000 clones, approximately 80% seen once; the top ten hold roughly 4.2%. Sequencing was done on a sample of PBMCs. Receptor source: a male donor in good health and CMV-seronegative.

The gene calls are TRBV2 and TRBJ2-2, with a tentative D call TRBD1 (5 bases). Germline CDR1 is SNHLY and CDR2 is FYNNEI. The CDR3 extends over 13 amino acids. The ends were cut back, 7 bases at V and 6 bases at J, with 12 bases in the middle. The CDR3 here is CASIAGNSGELFF. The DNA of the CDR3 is TGTGCCAGCATTGCAGGGAATTCCGGGGAGCTGTTTTTT. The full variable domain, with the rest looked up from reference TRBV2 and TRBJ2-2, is EPEVTQTPSHQVTQMGQEVILRCVPISNHLYFYWYRQILGQKVEFLVSFYNNEISEKSEIFDDQFSVERPDGSNFTLKIRSTKLEDSAMYFCASIAGNSGELFFGEGSRLTVL.

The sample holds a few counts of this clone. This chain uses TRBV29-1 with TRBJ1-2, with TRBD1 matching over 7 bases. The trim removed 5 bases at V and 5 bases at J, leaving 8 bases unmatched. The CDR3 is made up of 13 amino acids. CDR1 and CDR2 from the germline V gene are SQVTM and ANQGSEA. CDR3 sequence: CSVKQGLGYGYTF. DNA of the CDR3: TGCAGCGTTAAACAGGGGCTGGGGTATGGCTACACCTTC. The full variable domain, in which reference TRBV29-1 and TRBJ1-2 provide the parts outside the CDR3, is SAVISQKPSRDICQRGTSLTIQCQVDSQVTMMFWYRQQPGQSLTLIATANQGSEATYESGFVIDKFPISRPNLTFSTLTVSNMSPEDSSIYLCSVKQGLGYGYTFGSGTRLTVV.

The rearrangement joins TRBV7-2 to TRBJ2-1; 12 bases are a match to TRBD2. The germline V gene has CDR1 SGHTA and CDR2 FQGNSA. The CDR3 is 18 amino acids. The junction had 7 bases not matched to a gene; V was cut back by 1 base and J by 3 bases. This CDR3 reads CASSLVRLAGGLYNEQFF. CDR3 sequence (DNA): TGTGCCAGCAGCTTAGTCAGGCTAGCGGGGGGGCTCTACAATGAGCAGTTCTTC.

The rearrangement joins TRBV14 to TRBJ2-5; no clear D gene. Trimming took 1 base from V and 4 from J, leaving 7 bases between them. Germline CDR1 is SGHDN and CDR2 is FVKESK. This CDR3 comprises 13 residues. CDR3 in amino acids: CASSQAGRETQYF. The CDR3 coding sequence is TGTGCCAGCAGCCAAGCAGGTAGAGAGACCCAGTACTTC. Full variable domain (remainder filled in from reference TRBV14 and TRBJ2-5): EAGVTQFPSHSVIEKGQTVTLRCDPISGHDNLYWYRRVMGKEIKFLLHFVKESKQDESGMPNNRFLAERTGGTYSTLKVQPAELEDSGVYFCASSQAGRETQYFGPGTRLLVL.

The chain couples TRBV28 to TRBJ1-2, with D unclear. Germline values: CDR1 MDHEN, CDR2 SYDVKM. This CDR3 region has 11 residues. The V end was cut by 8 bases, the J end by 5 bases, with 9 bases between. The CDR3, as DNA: TGTGCCAGCGGATCAGGTTATGGCTACACCTTC. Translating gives CASGSGYGYTF.

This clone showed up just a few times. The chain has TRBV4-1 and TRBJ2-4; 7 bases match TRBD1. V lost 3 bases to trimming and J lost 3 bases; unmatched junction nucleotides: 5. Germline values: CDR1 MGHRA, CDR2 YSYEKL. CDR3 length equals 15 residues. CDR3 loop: CASSQGDRSKNIQYF. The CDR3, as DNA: TGCGCCAGCAGCCAGGGGGACAGAAGCAAAAACATTCAGTACTTC.

The CDR3 nucleotides are TGTGCCAGCTCATATCGGACTAGCGGGCAGGGCAATGAGCAGTTCTTC. This gives the protein CASSYRTSGQGNEQFF. The chain combines TRBV18 with TRBJ2-1; 11 bases fit TRBD2. Per the germline V gene, CDR1 is KGHSH and CDR2 is LQKENI. V lost 5 bases to trimming and J lost 6 bases; unmatched junction nucleotides: 9. The CDR3 runs to 16 residues.

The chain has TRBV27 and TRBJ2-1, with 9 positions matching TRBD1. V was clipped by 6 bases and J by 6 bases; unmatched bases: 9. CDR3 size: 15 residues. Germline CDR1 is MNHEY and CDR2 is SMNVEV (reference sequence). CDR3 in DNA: TGTGCCAGCAGCGACCCGGGACAGGGTTTCAATGAGCAGTTCTTC. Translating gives CASSDPGQGFNEQFF.

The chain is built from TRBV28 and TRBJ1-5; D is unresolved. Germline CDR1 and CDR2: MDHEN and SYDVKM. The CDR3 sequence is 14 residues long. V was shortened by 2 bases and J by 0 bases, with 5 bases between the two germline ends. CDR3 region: CASSLEYSNQPQHF. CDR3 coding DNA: TGTGCCAGCAGTTTAGAGTATAGCAATCAGCCCCAGCATTTT. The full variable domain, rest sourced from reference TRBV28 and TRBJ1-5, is DVKVTQSSRYLVKRTGEKVFLECVQDMDHENMFWYRQDPGLGLRLIYFSYDVKMKEKGDIPEGYSVSREKKERFSLILESASTNQTSMYLCASSLEYSNQPQHFGDGTRLSIL.

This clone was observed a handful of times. CDR3 loop: CASSTGTGAYEQYF. The CDR3, as DNA: TGTGCCAGCTCAACCGGGACAGGGGCCTACGAGCAGTACTTC. The genes are TRBV18 and TRBJ2-7; TRBD1 aligns across 10 bases. CDR1 KGHSH and CDR2 LQKENI come from the germline V gene. The trim removed 5 bases at V and 2 bases at J, leaving 3 bases unmatched. The CDR3 consists of 14 residues. Supplemented by reference TRBV18 and TRBJ2-7, the full variable domain reads NAGVMQNPRHLVRRRGQEARLRCSPMKGHSHVYWYRQLPEEGLKFMVYLQKENIIDESGMPKERFSAEFPKEGPSILRIQQVVRGDSAAYFCASSTGTGAYEQYFGPGTRLTVT.

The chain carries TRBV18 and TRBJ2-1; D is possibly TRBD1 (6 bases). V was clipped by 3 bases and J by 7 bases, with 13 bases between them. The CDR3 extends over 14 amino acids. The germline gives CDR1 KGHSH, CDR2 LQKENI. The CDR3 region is CASSPYTGLNEQFF. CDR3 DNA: TGTGCCAGCTCACCGTATACAGGGTTGAATGAGCAGTTCTTC.